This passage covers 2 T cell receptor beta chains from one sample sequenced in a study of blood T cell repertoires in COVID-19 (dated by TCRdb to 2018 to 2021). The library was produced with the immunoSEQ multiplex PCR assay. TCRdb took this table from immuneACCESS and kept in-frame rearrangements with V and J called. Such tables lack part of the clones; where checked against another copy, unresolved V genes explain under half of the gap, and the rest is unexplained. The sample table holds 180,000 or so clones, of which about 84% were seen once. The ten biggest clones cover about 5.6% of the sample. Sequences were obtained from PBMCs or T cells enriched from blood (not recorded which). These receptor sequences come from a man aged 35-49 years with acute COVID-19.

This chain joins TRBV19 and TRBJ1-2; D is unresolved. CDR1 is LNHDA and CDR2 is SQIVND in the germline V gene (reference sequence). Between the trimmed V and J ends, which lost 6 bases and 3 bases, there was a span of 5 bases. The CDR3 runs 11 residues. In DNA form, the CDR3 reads TGTGCCAGTAGCACTTACTATGGCTACACCTTC. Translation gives CASSTYYGYTF.

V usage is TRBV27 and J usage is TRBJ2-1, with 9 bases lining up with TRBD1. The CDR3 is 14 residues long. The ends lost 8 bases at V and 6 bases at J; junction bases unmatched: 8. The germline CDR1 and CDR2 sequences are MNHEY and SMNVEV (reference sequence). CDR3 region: CASARDRVGNEQFF. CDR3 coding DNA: TGTGCCAGCGCTAGGGACAGGGTAGGCAATGAGCAGTTCTTC.